The clone carrying this T cell receptor beta chain has more than one count but fewer than ten. The source of the sample is a study of T cells of healthy individuals. From the 5' RACE reads, TCRdb called clonotypes with MiXCR, one entry per CDR3 protein. The sample consists of about 82,000 distinct CDR3 sequences, approximately 4.7% of them appearing once. J gave up 6 bases and V 5 bases, and 6 bases lay outside the gene matches. Germline V gene sequence: CDR1 MNHEY, CDR2 SMNVEV (reference sequence). CDR3 length: 14 residues. This chain joins TRBV27 and TRBJ2-2; 7 bases fit TRBD2. This sequence originates from a female donor in good health. The DNA of the CDR3 is TGTGCCAGCAGTCCTCGAAGCGGGGCCGGGGAGCTGTTTTTT. It encodes CASSPRSGAGELFF.